Sequencing of this T cell receptor (beta chain) was carried out in a study of T cells in localized non-small cell lung cancer. In regard to this clone: Its antigen is currently unknown.

V was trimmed by 1 base and J by 5 bases, leaving 9 bases between them. Germline CDR1 SGDLS, CDR2 YYNGEE. This CDR3 is 13 amino acids long. The method was immunoSEQ multiplex PCR; TCRdb's version includes in-frame clones alone and lacks a portion of them. The sample shows tens of thousands of clones, 88% of them seen only once. Overall study findings and caveats: A median of roughly 57 clones ranked among the top 100 in tumor appeared in adjacent lung. Multi-region tumor sequencing was not done, so intratumor heterogeneity could not be excluded.

This chain connects TRBV9 to TRBJ1-2; D uncertain. The sequencing used peripheral blood, collected before any cancer treatment. This TCR was recovered from a woman aged 40-69 years with stage I squamous cell lung carcinoma. The CDR3 nucleotides are TGTGCCAGCAGCGTATCGGGGTTATATGGCTACACCTTC. Encoded protein: CASSVSGLYGYTF.